The 11 T cell receptor beta chains listed next were all sequenced from one sample in a study of T-cell reconstitution after alpha-beta-depleted transplantation in children. Unique molecular identifiers were incorporated during preparation of the TCRbeta library. Using its own MiXCR run on the PCR reads, TCRdb lists one record per CDR3 protein. The data contain hundreds of thousands of distinct CDR3 sequences, approximately 12% of them singletons. The material sequenced was PBMCs, mostly from graft donor cells, taken 360 days after TCRalphabeta/CD19-depleted stem cell transplant. The receptors come from a male patient between 5 and 17 years old who had a stem cell transplant for acute myeloid leukemia, so the T cells may come from the graft donor.

The chain uses TRBV2 and TRBJ2-5; D not resolved. CDR1 is SNHLY and CDR2 is FYNNEI in the germline V gene. This CDR3 comprises 14 residues. Trimming took 4 bases from V and 2 from J, leaving 11 bases between them. The CDR3 region is CASSGGASQETQYF. CDR3 in DNA: TGTGCCAGCAGTGGCGGAGCGTCACAAGAGACCCAGTACTTC. Together with reference TRBV2 and TRBJ2-5, the CDR3 gives the full variable domain: EPEVTQTPSHQVTQMGQEVILRCVPISNHLYFYWYRQILGQKVEFLVSFYNNEISEKSEIFDDQFSVERPDGSNFTLKIRSTKLEDSAMYFCASSGGASQETQYFGPGTRLLVL.

Ten or more counts support this clonotype. This chain uses TRBV29-1 with TRBJ2-1; tentative D call: TRBD1 (6 bases). The CDR3 is 12 residues long. Germline values: CDR1 SQVTM, CDR2 ANQGSEA. V dropped 6 bases and J dropped 4 bases, with 10 bases sitting between them. Here the CDR3 DNA reads TGCAGCGTGGGAACAGGGTACAATGAGCAGTTCTTC. Translation gives CSVGTGYNEQFF.

This clonotype has a count of ten or more. The chain couples TRBV29-1 to TRBJ1-1; D ambiguous. V was cut by 6 bases and J by 0 bases, with 8 bases left in between. In germline, CDR1 is SQVTM, CDR2 ANQGSEA. The CDR3 loop spans 12 amino acids. The CDR3 nucleotides are TGCAGCGTGAAAACAGTGAACACTGAAGCTTTCTTT. It codes for CSVKTVNTEAFF.

The gene calls are TRBV5-1 and TRBJ2-3, with 11 bases that match TRBD2. With 1 base clipped from V and 4 bases from J, the junction kept 2 bases outside the gene matches. Germline loops: CDR1 SGHRS, CDR2 YFSETQ. The CDR3 extends over 15 amino acids. The CDR3 sequence: CASSLTSGSSDTQYF. CDR3 bases: TGCGCCAGCAGCTTGACTAGCGGGAGTTCAGATACGCAGTATTTT.

V is TRBV10-3 and J is TRBJ1-1; D gene uncertain. The V end was cut by 0 bases, the J end by 4 bases, with 6 bases between. The CDR3 is made up of 13 amino acids. Germline V gene sequence: CDR1 ENHRY, CDR2 SYGVKD. In nucleotides, the CDR3 is TGTGCCATCAGTGAGTCACGGGGCACTGAAGCTTTCTTT. This codes for CAISESRGTEAFF.

V is TRBV7-3 and J is TRBJ2-5; D remains ambiguous. The CDR3 covers 13 residues. Germline lookup yields CDR1 SGHTA and CDR2 FQGTGA. With 5 bases removed from V and 2 bases from J, the gap between germline ends came to 9 bases. The CDR3 DNA sequence: TGTGCCAGCAGCCGCGGAGAGCAAGAGACCCAGTACTTC. Translation: CASSRGEQETQYF.

The chain employs TRBV12-3 or TRBV12-4 and TRBJ2-1, with 10 positions matching TRBD2. V lost 3 bases and J lost 6; bases outside the gene matches: 5. The CDR3 runs to 15 residues. The CDR3 region has the DNA TGTGCCAGCAGTTTTGAGAGCGGGAGGGCCAATGAGCAGTTCTTC. Amino acids: CASSFESGRANEQFF.

This clonotype was counted ten times or more. This chain uses TRBV20-1 with TRBJ2-7; D call uncertain. CDR1 and CDR2 from the germline V gene are DFQATT and SNEGSKA (reference sequence). V was cut by 3 bases and J by 3 bases, with 12 bases left in between. The CDR3 covers 13 residues. In DNA form, the CDR3 reads TGCAGTGCTAGTCAACCGGTAATCTACGAGCAGTACTTC. Translated: CSASQPVIYEQYF.

This clonotype occurred many times. The rearrangement joins TRBV4-3 to TRBJ2-7; 10 nucleotides match TRBD2. Germline CDR1 and CDR2: LGHNA and YSLEER. The CDR3 loop spans 14 amino acids. V dropped 4 bases and J dropped 6; count of bases not matched to a gene: 6. CDR3 DNA: TGCGCCAGCAGCCCTCTAGCGGGAGCGGCCGAGCAGTACTTC. Protein: CASSPLAGAAEQYF.

This clonotype was counted only a few times. The rearrangement joins TRBV29-1 to TRBJ2-3; 10 bases are shared with TRBD2. Germline V gives CDR1 SQVTM, CDR2 ANQGSEA. The CDR3 has 16 amino acids. Losses at the gene ends were 3 bases for V and 0 bases for J; bases not matched to a gene: 6. The chain's CDR3 is CSVDDGTSDSTDTQYF. The CDR3 DNA reads as TGCAGCGTTGATGATGGGACTAGCGACAGCACAGATACGCAGTATTTT.

This clonotype was detected only a few times. V usage is TRBV28 and J usage is TRBJ2-1; D is possibly TRBD2 (5 bases). V was trimmed by 5 bases and J by 8 bases, leaving 13 bases between them. The CDR3 totals 13 residues. Germline CDR1 and CDR2: MDHEN and SYDVKM. CDR3 in DNA: TGTGCCAGCAGTCTTTTCGGGGTGCATGAGCAGTTCTTC. Translating it yields CASSLFGVHEQFF. The full variable domain, rest sourced from reference TRBV28 and TRBJ2-1, is DVKVTQSSRYLVKRTGEKVFLECVQDMDHENMFWYRQDPGLGLRLIYFSYDVKMKEKGDIPEGYSVSREKKERFSLILESASTNQTSMYLCASSLFGVHEQFFGPGTRLTVL.